The 2 T cell receptor beta chains below all came from one sample that was sequenced in a study of blood T cell repertoires in COVID-19. Measured with immunoSEQ multiplex PCR; TCRdb has only the in-frame clones, and not every one. The sample contains 240,000 or so clones, approximately 78% of which appear only once. Sequencing was carried out using peripheral blood. These receptors originate from a woman aged 55-69 years with active or convalescent COVID-19.

The chain couples TRBV18 to TRBJ2-1; D ambiguous. V dropped 2 bases and J dropped 8 bases, with 7 bases sitting between them. Looked up from germline, CDR1 is KGHSH and CDR2 is LQKENI. The CDR3 loop spans 12 amino acids. CDR3 loop: CASSPKSDEQFF. The CDR3 nucleotides read TGTGCCAGCTCACCAAAGTCGGATGAGCAGTTCTTC.

The gene calls are TRBV5-1 and TRBJ2-3, with D maybe TRBD2 (5 bases). The germline V and J ends were trimmed by 4 bases and 4 bases, with 19 bases remaining between them. CDR1 is SGHRS, CDR2 YFSETQ, per germline. The CDR3 extends over 16 amino acids. CDR3 region: CASSPGLLSSSDTQYF. CDR3 sequence (DNA): TGCGCCAGCAGCCCCGGACTCCTTTCGAGCTCAGATACGCAGTATTTT.